The rows below give T cell receptor beta chains drawn from one sample of a study of glioma-infiltrating T cells after dendritic cell vaccination. Profiling relied on immunoSEQ multiplex PCR, and the TCRdb table lists in-frame clones only, not all of them. This sample has 85,000 or so clones, with roughly 85% found just once. The sequencing here drew on blood, taken after dendritic cell vaccination. Receptors originate from a human donor with glioblastoma. CDR3s leave out the opening cysteine and the closing phenylalanine or tryptophan.

j_call	v_call	cdr3_aa
TRBJ2-1	TRBV4-1	ASSKFGTSGSYNEQF
TRBJ2-5	TRBV19	ASSIRRTASQETQY
TRBJ1-2	TRBV5-1	ASNRGQGNYGYT
TRBJ2-6	TRBV5-8	AYRQTGANVLT
TRBJ2-5	TRBV7-9	ASSLGDRAQETQY
TRBJ2-3	TRBV4-2	ASSQAPRSPTDTQY
TRBJ2-2	TRBV28	ASSPTGELF
TRBJ1-2	TRBV2	ASSEPPGQHNYGYT
TRBJ2-2	TRBV5-1	ASSFYTSTGELF
TRBJ1-1	TRBV11-2	ASSLEAVNTEAF
TRBJ2-1	TRBV5-6	ASSLVGGRGKNEQF
TRBJ2-2	TRBV6-5	ASGVRQGNTGELF
TRBJ1-5	TRBV2	ASSTNTRSHQPQH
TRBJ1-1	TRBV7-2	ASSPGAGGTEAF
TRBJ2-2	TRBV30	AWSVIPGRSTGELF
TRBJ1-2	TRBV2	ASSRQPYGYT
TRBJ2-5	TRBV7-2	ASSFYRDRSETQY
TRBJ1-1	TRBV7-3	ASSLKEDRGRGEAF
TRBJ1-2	TRBV7-7	ASSPLQGSYGYT
TRBJ1-5	TRBV28	ASSYPWEGESNQPQH
TRBJ2-2	TRBV28	ASSTLLAGVLTGELF
TRBJ2-7	TRBV19	ASSLQGWSSYEQY
TRBJ2-1	TRBV4-1	ASSLFTGTPYNEQF
TRBJ2-1	TRBV5-1	ASSVGQGGYEQF
TRBJ2-3	TRBV5-4	ASSLDRTSITDTQY
TRBJ1-1	TRBV11-3	ASSLPITGTGAEAF
TRBJ2-5	TRBV7-2	ASSVAGGQKTQY